This entry features one TCR beta chain sequence. The antigen is unknown. The length of the CDR3 is 15 residues. Germline V lookup: CDR1 SGHTA, CDR2 FQGNSA. With V trimmed by 1 base and J by 8 bases, 7 bases remained unmatched. The record originates from a study of T-cell memory formation after mild COVID-19. Looking at the study overall: Largely donor-specific sequence clusters came from a couple of donors.

Study results and caveats: Later expanders leaned CD4+, whereas day 15 to 85 contracting clones were balanced CD4/CD8. The study found contracting CD4+ clones mainly in CM and EM and contracting CD8+ clones in EMRA.

Researchers used 5'RACE with constant-segment primers to make TCR alpha and TCR beta cDNA libraries that carry sample barcodes and UMIs. Using its own MiXCR run on the 5' RACE reads, TCRdb lists one record per CDR3 protein. In the table there are approximately 260,000 distinct CDR3 sequences, around 15% of which are singletons. This clonotype was obtained from a man aged 18 to 30 who had mild COVID-19 (a few samples of this study predate the infection). Cell type and time point are not known. Sequencing input: PBMCs or a T cell subset sorted from them (not recorded which). V gene TRBV7-2 combines with J gene TRBJ2-4, with 8 bases identical to TRBD2. This chain's CDR3 is CASSLVGRGGDIQYF. The DNA of the CDR3 is TGTGCCAGCAGCTTAGTAGGCCGGGGGGGGGACATTCAGTACTTC.